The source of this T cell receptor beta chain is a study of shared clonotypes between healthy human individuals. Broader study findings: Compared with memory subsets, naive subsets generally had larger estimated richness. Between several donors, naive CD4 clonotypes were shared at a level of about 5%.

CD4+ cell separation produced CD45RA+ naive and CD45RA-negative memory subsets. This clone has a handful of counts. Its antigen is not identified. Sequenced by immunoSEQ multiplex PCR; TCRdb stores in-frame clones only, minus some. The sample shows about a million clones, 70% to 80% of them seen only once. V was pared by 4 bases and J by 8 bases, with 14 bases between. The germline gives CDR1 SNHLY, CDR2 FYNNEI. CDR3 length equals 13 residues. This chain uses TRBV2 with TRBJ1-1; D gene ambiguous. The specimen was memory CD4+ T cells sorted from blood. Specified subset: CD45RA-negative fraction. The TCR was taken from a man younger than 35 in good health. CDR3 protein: CASSVFSTAEAFF. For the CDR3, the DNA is TGTGCCAGCAGTGTATTTTCGACTGCCGAAGCTTTCTTT.